This T cell receptor beta chain was recorded in a study of T-cell reconstitution after alpha-beta-depleted transplantation in children. This clonotype occurred a few times. No antigen is known for it. Whole-study results and caveats: It was reported that alpha-beta T cells came from several hundred expanded graft clones (about two months after transplant).

The CDR3 runs to 13 residues. The trim removed 5 bases at V and 10 bases at J, leaving 5 bases unmatched. Germline V gene data show CDR1 as MNHNY and CDR2 as SVGAGI (reference sequence). Unique molecular identifiers were incorporated into the prepared TCRbeta library. A single record per CDR3 protein comes from TCRdb applying MiXCR to the PCR reads. Here the sample spans 800,000 to 1,000,000 distinct CDR3 sequences, about 29% being singletons. Sample: PBMCs, mostly from graft donor cells, taken 360 days after TCRalphabeta/CD19-depleted stem cell transplant. The receptor was isolated from a boy younger than two who had a stem cell transplant for SCID, so the T cells may come from the graft donor. The chain employs TRBV6-6 and TRBJ2-1, with 10 bases aligning to TRBD2. CDR3 sequence reads: CASSSGGAWEQFF. CDR3 DNA sequence: TGTGCCAGCAGTAGCGGGGGGGCCTGGGAGCAGTTCTTC.